These 9 T cell receptor beta chains were all obtained from the same sample, sequenced in a study of long-term antiretroviral therapy in people with HIV (dated by TCRdb to the early 2020s). The immunoSEQ hsTCRB v3.0 assay was used at survey level resolution for TRB variable region sequencing. In its TCRdb copy, this immuneACCESS table keeps in-frame sequences only and misses some clones. Where compared with another copy, unresolved V genes explain less than half of these, and the others have no known cause. The table for this sample lists 22,000 or so clones; around 87% of them were counted only once. 3% to 4% of the sample comes from the top ten. The sequences come from unsorted PBMCs, collected 2.6 years after starting antiretroviral therapy. The receptors stem from a woman aged 45-65 years with HIV.

This chain connects TRBV6-1 to TRBJ2-7; the match to TRBD1 covers 8 bases. CDR1 and CDR2 (germline): MNHNS, SASEGT. The junction had 14 bases not matched to a gene; V was cut back by 6 bases and J by 7 bases. The CDR3 has 15 residues. Here the CDR3 reads CASREQGQGTREQYF. The DNA of the CDR3 is TGTGCCAGCAGGGAACAAGGACAGGGTACGAGGGAGCAGTACTTC.

The V gene is TRBV5-1, the J gene TRBJ2-5, with 12 bases that match TRBD2. The CDR3 consists of 15 residues. From germline, CDR1 is SGHRS and CDR2 YFSETQ. With V trimmed by 5 bases and J by 1 base, 3 bases remained unmatched. The CDR3 coding sequence is TGCGCCAGCAGACTAGCGGGAGGAGCCCAAGAGACCCAGTACTTC. Translated: CASRLAGGAQETQYF.

This sequence joins TRBV5-1 and TRBJ2-7; D perhaps matches TRBD2 (6 bases). With 2 bases removed from V and 2 bases from J, the gap between germline ends came to 14 bases. Germline V gene lookup returns CDR1 SGHRS and CDR2 YFSETQ. This CDR3 is built from 15 residues. This CDR3 is CASSFRDFPAYEQYF. CDR3 coding DNA: TGCGCCAGCAGCTTCAGGGACTTTCCAGCCTACGAGCAGTACTTC.

The genes are TRBV6-5 and TRBJ1-5; D unresolved. V lost 7 bases and J 2 bases, leaving 9 bases between the germline ends. Germline V gene data show CDR1 as MNHEY and CDR2 as SVGAGI. The CDR3 spans 13 residues. This CDR3 is CASTPAGNQPQHF. The CDR3 bases are TGTGCCAGCACCCCCGCGGGCAATCAGCCCCAGCATTTT.

The chain uses TRBV6-6 and TRBJ1-5; 9 bases are shared with TRBD1. Per the germline V gene, CDR1 is MNHNY and CDR2 is SVGAGI (reference sequence). The CDR3 is 14 amino acids. The V gene end was trimmed by 6 bases and the J gene end by 7 bases; junction bases not matched to a gene: 7. The CDR3 region has the DNA TGTGCCAGCAGGCCGGACAGGGGAGCGCAGCCCCAGCATTTT. Its translation: CASRPDRGAQPQHF.

The V gene is TRBV9, the J gene TRBJ2-7; 14 bases are a match to TRBD2. After removal of 4 bases from V and 11 bases from J, the junction contained 8 bases not matched to a gene. Germline CDR1 reads SGDLS; CDR2 reads YYNGEE. The CDR3 totals 14 residues. In nucleotides, the CDR3 is TGTGCCAGCAGCTCTCGACTAGCGGGAGGGCCGGAGTACTTC. Encoded protein: CASSSRLAGGPEYF.

The genes are TRBV29-1 and TRBJ1-2; 10 bases are shared with TRBD1. Germline loops: CDR1 SQVTM, CDR2 ANQGSEA. The CDR3 contains 13 residues. The junction had 8 bases not matched to a gene; V was cut back by 6 bases and J by 7 bases. This CDR3 reads CSVKTGGAVGYTF. For the CDR3, the DNA is TGCAGCGTGAAGACAGGGGGCGCGGTTGGCTACACCTTC. The variable domain in full, with the rest retrieved from reference TRBV29-1 and TRBJ1-2, is SAVISQKPSRDICQRGTSLTIQCQVDSQVTMMFWYRQQPGQSLTLIATANQGSEATYESGFVIDKFPISRPNLTFSTLTVSNMSPEDSSIYLCSVKTGGAVGYTFGSGTRLTVV.

This clone was recorded only once. The V call is TRBV5-6, the J call TRBJ2-2; D unresolved. This CDR3 spans 13 amino acids. Per germline, CDR1 SGHDT and CDR2 YYEEEE. The V gene lost 1 base and the J gene lost 3 bases, with 4 bases spanning the gap. CDR3 sequence reads: CASSLRYTGELFF. In DNA, the CDR3 is TGTGCCAGCAGCTTGAGATACACCGGGGAGCTGTTTTTT. The whole variable domain, remainder taken from reference TRBV5-6 and TRBJ2-2, is DAGVTQSPTHLIKTRGQQVTLRCSPKSGHDTVSWYQQALGQGPQFIFQYYEEEERQRGNFPDRFSGHQFPNYSSELNVNALLLGDSALYLCASSLRYTGELFFGEGSRLTVL.

This chain connects TRBV11-2 to TRBJ2-7; TRBD1 matches 11 bases. The CDR3 consists of 14 residues. CDR1 and CDR2 (germline): SGHAT, FQNNGV. Unmatched junction bases numbered 6, after V lost 6 bases and J lost 5 bases. CDR3 loop: CASRKRTGGHEQYF. Written as DNA, the CDR3 is TGTGCCAGCAGAAAGCGGACAGGGGGCCACGAGCAGTACTTC. Together with reference TRBV11-2 and TRBJ2-7, the CDR3 gives the full variable domain: EAGVAQSPRYKIIEKRQSVAFWCNPISGHATLYWYQQILGQGPKLLIQFQNNGVVDDSQLPKDRFSAERLKGVDSTLKIQPAKLEDSAVYLCASRKRTGGHEQYFGPGTRLTVT.